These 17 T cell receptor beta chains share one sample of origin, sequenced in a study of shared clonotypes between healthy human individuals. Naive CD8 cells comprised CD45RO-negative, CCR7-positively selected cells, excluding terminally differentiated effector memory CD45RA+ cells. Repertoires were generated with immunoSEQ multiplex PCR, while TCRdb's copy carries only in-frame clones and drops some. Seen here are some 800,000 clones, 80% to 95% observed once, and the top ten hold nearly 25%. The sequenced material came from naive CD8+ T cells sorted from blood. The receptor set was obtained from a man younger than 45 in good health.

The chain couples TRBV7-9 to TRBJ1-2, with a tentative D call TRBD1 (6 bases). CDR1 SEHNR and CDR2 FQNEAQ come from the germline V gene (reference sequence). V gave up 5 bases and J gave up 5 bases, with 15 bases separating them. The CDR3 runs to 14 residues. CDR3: CASSLDSVTYGYTF. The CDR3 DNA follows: TGTGCCAGCAGCCTGGACAGCGTTACGTATGGCTACACCTTC.

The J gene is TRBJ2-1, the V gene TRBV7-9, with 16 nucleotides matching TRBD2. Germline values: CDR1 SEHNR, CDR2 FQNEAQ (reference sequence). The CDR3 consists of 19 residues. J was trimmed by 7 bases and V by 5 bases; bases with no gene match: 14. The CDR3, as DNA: TGTGCCAGCAGCACAACGGGACTAGCGGGAGGGCCGACGTTGAATGAGCAGTTCTTC. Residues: CASSTTGLAGGPTLNEQFF.

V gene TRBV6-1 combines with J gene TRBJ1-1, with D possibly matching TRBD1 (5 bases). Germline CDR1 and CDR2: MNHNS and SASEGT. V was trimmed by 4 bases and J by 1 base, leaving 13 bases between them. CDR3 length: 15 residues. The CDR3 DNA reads TGTGCCAGCAGTGCCCAAAGGCAGGGGAACACTGAAGCTTTCTTT. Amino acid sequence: CASSAQRQGNTEAFF.

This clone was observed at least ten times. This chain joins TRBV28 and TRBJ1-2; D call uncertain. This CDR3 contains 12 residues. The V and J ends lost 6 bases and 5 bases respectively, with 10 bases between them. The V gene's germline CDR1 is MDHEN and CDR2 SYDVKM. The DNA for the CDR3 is TGTGCCAGCAGAGCCCTGGATTATGGCTACACCTTC. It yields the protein CASRALDYGYTF.

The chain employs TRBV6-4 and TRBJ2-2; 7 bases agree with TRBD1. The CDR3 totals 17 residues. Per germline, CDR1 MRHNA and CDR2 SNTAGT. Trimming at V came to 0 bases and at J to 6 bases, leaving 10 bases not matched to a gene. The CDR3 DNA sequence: TGTGCCAGCAGTGACTCGATGAGTCGAGGGGGCCCCGGGGAGCTGTTTTTT. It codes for CASSDSMSRGGPGELFF.

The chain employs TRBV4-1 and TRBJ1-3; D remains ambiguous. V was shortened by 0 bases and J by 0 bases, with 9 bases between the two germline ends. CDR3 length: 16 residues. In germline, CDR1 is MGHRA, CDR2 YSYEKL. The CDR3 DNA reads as TGCGCCAGCAGCCAAGAGGGTCATTTCTCTGGAAACACCATATATTTT. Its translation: CASSQEGHFSGNTIYF.

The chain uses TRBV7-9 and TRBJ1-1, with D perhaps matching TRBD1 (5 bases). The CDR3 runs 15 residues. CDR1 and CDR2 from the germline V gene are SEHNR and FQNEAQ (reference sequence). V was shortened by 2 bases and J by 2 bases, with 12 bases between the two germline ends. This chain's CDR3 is CASSLHQGSNTEAFF. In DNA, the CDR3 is TGTGCCAGCAGCTTACATCAGGGAAGCAACACTGAAGCTTTCTTT.

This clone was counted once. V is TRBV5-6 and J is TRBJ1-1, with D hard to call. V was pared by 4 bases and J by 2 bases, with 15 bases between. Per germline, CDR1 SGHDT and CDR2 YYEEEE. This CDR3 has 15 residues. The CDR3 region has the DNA TGTGCCAGCAGCCTGTCGGGCTCAGCAAACACTGAAGCTTTCTTT. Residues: CASSLSGSANTEAFF. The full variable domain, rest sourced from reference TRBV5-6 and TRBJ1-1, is DAGVTQSPTHLIKTRGQQVTLRCSPKSGHDTVSWYQQALGQGPQFIFQYYEEEERQRGNFPDRFSGHQFPNYSSELNVNALLLGDSALYLCASSLSGSANTEAFFGQGTRLTVV.

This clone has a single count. CDR3 residues: CSVTSGTNTGELFF. In nucleotides, the CDR3 is TGCAGCGTCACTAGCGGGACTAACACCGGGGAGCTGTTTTTT. The V gene is TRBV29-1, the J gene TRBJ2-2; 10 bases map to TRBD2. The trim removed 6 bases at V and 2 bases at J, leaving 3 bases unmatched. CDR3 length equals 14 residues. Germline values: CDR1 SQVTM, CDR2 ANQGSEA.

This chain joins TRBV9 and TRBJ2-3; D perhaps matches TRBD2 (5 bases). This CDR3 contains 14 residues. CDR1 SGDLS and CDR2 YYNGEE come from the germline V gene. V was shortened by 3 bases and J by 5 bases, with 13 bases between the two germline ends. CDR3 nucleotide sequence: TGTGCCAGCAGCGCAGCAGCGGATCGAGATACGCAGTATTTT. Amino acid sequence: CASSAAADRDTQYF. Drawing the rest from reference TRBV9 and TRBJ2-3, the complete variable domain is DSGVTQTPKHLITATGQRVTLRCSPRSGDLSVYWYQQSLDQGLQFLIQYYNGEERAKGNILERFSAQQFPDLHSELNLSSLELGDSALYFCASSAAADRDTQYFGPGTRLTVL.

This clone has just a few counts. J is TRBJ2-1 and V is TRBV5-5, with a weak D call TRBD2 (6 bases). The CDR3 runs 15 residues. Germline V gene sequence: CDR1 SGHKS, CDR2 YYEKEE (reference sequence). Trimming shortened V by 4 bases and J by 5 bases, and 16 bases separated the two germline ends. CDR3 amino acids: CASSRLSSAHNEQFF. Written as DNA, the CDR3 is TGTGCCAGCAGCCGTCTCTCTAGCGCGCACAATGAGCAGTTCTTC.

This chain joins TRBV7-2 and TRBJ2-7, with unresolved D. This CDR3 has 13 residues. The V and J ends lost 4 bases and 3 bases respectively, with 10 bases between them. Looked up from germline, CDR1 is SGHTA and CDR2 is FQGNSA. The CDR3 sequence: CASSSTLGYEQYF. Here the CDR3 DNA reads TGTGCCAGCAGCTCCACCCTTGGCTACGAGCAGTACTTC. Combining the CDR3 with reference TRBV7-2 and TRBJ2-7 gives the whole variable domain GAGVSQSPSNKVTEKGKDVELRCDPISGHTALYWYRQSLGQGLEFLIYFQGNSAPDKSGLPSDRFSAERTGGSVSTLTIQRTQQEDSAVYLCASSSTLGYEQYFGPGTRLTVT.

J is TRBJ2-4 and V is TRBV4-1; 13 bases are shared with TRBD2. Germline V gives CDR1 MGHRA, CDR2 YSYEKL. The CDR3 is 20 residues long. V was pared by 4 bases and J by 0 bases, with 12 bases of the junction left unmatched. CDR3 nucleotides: TGCGCCAGCAGCCGCGTGGGACTAGCGGGGTCTCTCCTAGCCAAAAACATTCAGTACTTC. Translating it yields CASSRVGLAGSLLAKNIQYF.

CDR3 sequence (DNA): TGTGCCAGTAGTCTCGGGATATACAATGAGCAGTTCTTC. Amino acid sequence: CASSLGIYNEQFF. The rearrangement joins TRBV19 to TRBJ2-1, with a possible D match to TRBD2 (5 bases). The V and J ends lost 5 bases and 4 bases respectively, with 9 bases between them. The germline V gene encodes CDR1 LNHDA and CDR2 SQIVND (reference sequence). The CDR3 loop spans 13 amino acids.

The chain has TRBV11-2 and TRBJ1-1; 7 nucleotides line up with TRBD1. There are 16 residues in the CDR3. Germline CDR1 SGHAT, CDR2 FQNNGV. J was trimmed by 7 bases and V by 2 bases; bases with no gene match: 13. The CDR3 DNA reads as TGTGCCAGCAGCTTACCATCATGGGGACAGAGAGTTGAAGCTTTCTTT. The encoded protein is CASSLPSWGQRVEAFF.

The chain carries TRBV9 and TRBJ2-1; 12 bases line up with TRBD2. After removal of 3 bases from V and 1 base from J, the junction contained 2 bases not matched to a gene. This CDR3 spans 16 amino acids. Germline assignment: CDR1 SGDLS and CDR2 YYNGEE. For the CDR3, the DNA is TGTGCCAGCAGCGGGACTAGCGGGACTTCCTACAATGAGCAGTTCTTC. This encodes CASSGTSGTSYNEQFF.

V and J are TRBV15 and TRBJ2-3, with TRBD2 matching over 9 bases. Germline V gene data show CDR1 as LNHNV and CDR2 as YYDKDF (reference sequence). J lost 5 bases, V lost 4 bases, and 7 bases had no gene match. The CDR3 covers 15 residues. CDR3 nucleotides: TGTGCCACCAGCATCTATAGCGGGAGCGAAGATACGCAGTATTTT. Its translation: CATSIYSGSEDTQYF.